The clone carrying this T cell receptor (beta chain) has a single count. Its antigen is unidentified. Data came from immunoSEQ multiplex PCR; TCRdb stores just in-frame clones and leaves some out. The table records about 130,000 clones, over 75% of them present only once. The sample comes from a study of T cell responses to AZD1222 COVID-19 vaccine. The study's findings and limits: After the peak T cell response, and only then, were repertoires sampled. Targeting of unmutated variant regions was reportedly seen in nearly half of spike-specific TCRs.

Pooled in the analysis were second doses at about 4 or about 12 weeks. The TCR comes from an adult who received the AZD1222 COVID-19 vaccine. The source material was peripheral blood, sampled 28 days after the second AZD1222 dose.

The CDR3 region is CASSAYGNTEAFF. CDR3 bases: TGTGCCAGCAGCGCTTACGGGAACACTGAAGCTTTCTTT. V usage is TRBV9 and J usage is TRBJ1-1; D is undetermined. Per the germline V gene, CDR1 is SGDLS and CDR2 is YYNGEE. V was trimmed by 3 bases and J by 1 base, leaving 7 bases between them. The CDR3 covers 13 residues.